This T cell receptor beta chain was obtained from a study of T cells after yellow fever vaccination. This CDR3 spans 15 amino acids. Germline loops: CDR1 DFQATT, CDR2 SNEGSKA (reference sequence). The germline V and J ends were trimmed by 2 bases and 0 bases, with 8 bases remaining between them. In making TCR cDNA, 5'RACE template switching added a universal primer site and UMIs to it. TCRdb used MiXCR to reprocess the 5' RACE reads, holding one entry per CDR3 protein. This sample has around 260,000 distinct CDR3 sequences, with over 4.5% found just once. Points from the study as a whole: Weaker overall was a secondary response that nonetheless peaked faster, on day 5 versus 15. Post-booster repertoires again held most primary-vaccination clones (about 96% CD4, 85% to 90% CD8). From the bulk population, abundant clonotypes could contaminate and appear within FACS-sorted repertoires.

About this clonotype: Its antigen is not identified.

The TCR comes from a man aged 18 to 29 who received the YFV17D yellow fever vaccine. The specimen comprised CD4+ T cells sorted from PBMCs, sampled on the day of the yellow fever booster vaccination. The chain employs TRBV20-1 and TRBJ2-6; D call uncertain. The CDR3 DNA reads TGCAGTGCTAGATCCCCAAGCTCTGGGGCCAACGTCCTGACTTTC. Translated: CSARSPSSGANVLTF.